Listed here are 22 T cell receptor beta chains from one sample, sequenced in a study of cytomegalovirus exposure and HLA in healthy donors. This PCR relied on a set of 60 Vbeta primers and 13 Jbeta primers. Generated by immunoSEQ multiplex PCR, the TCRdb table keeps only in-frame clones and is missing some. This sample has about 140,000 clones, with 80% found just once. The sample comprised PBMCs. Receptor source: a man aged 45 to 65 in good health and CMV-seronegative.

There are a few counts of this clone. The chain is built from TRBV30 and TRBJ1-5; 10 bases agree with TRBD1. Germline loops: CDR1 GTSNPN, CDR2 SVGIG (reference sequence). J was trimmed by 2 bases and V by 4 bases; bases with no gene match: 5. The CDR3 has 15 residues. In DNA, the CDR3 is TGTGCCTGGAAGCCGGGGACAGGGGGCAATCAGCCCCAGCATTTT. This codes for CAWKPGTGGNQPQHF.

The chain employs TRBV14 and TRBJ2-2; TRBD1 matches at 10 bases. This CDR3 contains 16 residues. With V trimmed by 6 bases and J by 4 bases, 8 bases remained unmatched. Germline CDR1 is SGHDN and CDR2 is FVKESK. The CDR3 bases are TGTGCCAGCAGTCGAGACAGGGGGCAGGTCACCGGGGAGCTGTTTTTT. Translation gives CASSRDRGQVTGELFF.

The rearrangement joins TRBV6-1 to TRBJ2-3; TRBD2 matches at 7 bases. V was clipped by 6 bases and J by 4 bases; unmatched bases: 7. The CDR3 contains 14 residues. CDR1 and CDR2 (germline): MNHNS, SASEGT. This CDR3 is CASRTRAGADTQYF. CDR3 DNA: TGTGCCAGCAGGACCAGGGCGGGGGCAGATACGCAGTATTTT.

The chain uses TRBV7-9 and TRBJ1-2; no firm D call. CDR1 is SEHNR, CDR2 FQNEAQ, per germline (reference sequence). The CDR3 covers 14 residues. V was pared by 1 base and J by 8 bases, with 14 bases between. The CDR3: CASSLEQPGGGYTF. The CDR3 nucleotides read TGTGCCAGCAGCTTAGAACAGCCGGGCGGGGGCTACACCTTC.

This chain uses TRBV7-6 with TRBJ2-7, with 12 bases lining up with TRBD1. V shed 5 bases, J shed 4 bases, and the junction held 3 bases outside the gene matches. The CDR3 has 14 amino acids. In germline, CDR1 is SGHVS, CDR2 FNYEAQ. The CDR3 DNA sequence: TGTGCCAGCAGCCCGGGACAGGGGGCATACGAGCAGTACTTC. Protein product: CASSPGQGAYEQYF.

The V call is TRBV19, the J call TRBJ1-2, with D perhaps matching TRBD1 (5 bases). V lost 8 bases to trimming and J lost 4 bases, with 17 bases between them. Per germline, CDR1 LNHDA and CDR2 SQIVND (reference sequence). The CDR3 is 14 residues long. Here the CDR3 reads CASQTRVRSYGYTF. The CDR3 DNA reads TGTGCCAGTCAAACCAGGGTGCGGAGCTATGGCTACACCTTC.

The chain carries TRBV19 and TRBJ1-1; D ambiguous. CDR1 and CDR2 from the germline V gene are LNHDA and SQIVND (reference sequence). CDR3 length: 13 amino acids. The V gene lost 7 bases and the J gene lost 2 bases, with 11 bases spanning the gap. CDR3 amino acids: CASKEQINTEAFF. Written as DNA, the CDR3 is TGTGCCAGTAAAGAACAGATAAACACTGAAGCTTTCTTT.

The genes are TRBV9 and TRBJ1-1, with TRBD1 identical over 7 bases. The length of the CDR3 is 16 residues. V was clipped by 4 bases and J by 0 bases; unmatched bases: 9. Germline loops: CDR1 SGDLS, CDR2 YYNGEE. CDR3 region: CASSRNRGQLNTEAFF. CDR3 DNA sequence: TGTGCCAGCAGCCGCAATAGGGGACAGTTGAACACTGAAGCTTTCTTT.

This clone was seen only a few times. The genes are TRBV4-1 and TRBJ1-2; the D gene is possibly TRBD1 (5 bases). V shed 2 bases and J shed 8 bases, with 18 bases lying between them. Germline V CDR1 and CDR2: MGHRA, YSYEKL. The CDR3 is made up of 15 amino acids. DNA for the CDR3: TGCGCCAGCAGCCAAACCCAGGGCGATGGACGCGGCTACACCTTC. Encoded protein: CASSQTQGDGRGYTF.

The rearrangement links TRBV6-6 to TRBJ1-1; 10 bases fit TRBD1. The CDR3 runs to 15 residues. Trimming cost V 7 bases and J 5 bases; bases outside gene matches: 10. Looked up from germline, CDR1 is MNHNY and CDR2 is SVGAGI (reference sequence). CDR3 DNA sequence: TGTGCCAGCATCCGGGAGGGACAGGGGTGGACTGAAGCTTTCTTT. It codes for CASIREGQGWTEAFF.

CDR3 DNA sequence: TGCGCCAGCAGCCAAGATATCTCCTTGGGAGGGGGTGAAGCTTTCTTT. Amino acid sequence: CASSQDISLGGGEAFF. This chain uses TRBV4-1 with TRBJ1-1, with D possibly being TRBD1 (6 bases). This CDR3 contains 16 residues. Trimming took 0 bases from V and 7 from J, leaving 18 bases between them. Germline CDR1 and CDR2: MGHRA and YSYEKL.

The chain employs TRBV5-1 and TRBJ2-5, with TRBD1 matching 10 bases. The V segment lost 4 bases and the J segment 7 bases; nucleotides outside the gene matches: 7. The CDR3 covers 14 residues. CDR1 SGHRS and CDR2 YFSETQ come from the germline V gene. The CDR3 DNA reads as TGCGCCAGCAGCCCTGGGACAGGGGAAGGGACCCAGTACTTC. Translated, it gives CASSPGTGEGTQYF.

The chain couples TRBV2 to TRBJ2-1; D ambiguous. This CDR3 contains 12 residues. Per the germline V gene, CDR1 is SNHLY and CDR2 is FYNNEI. Deletions cut 5 bases from V and 10 bases from J, with 12 bases between. CDR3 loop: CASSSPPQEQFF. The DNA of the CDR3 is TGTGCCAGCAGTTCACCCCCGCAGGAGCAGTTCTTC.

The chain recombines TRBV5-4 with TRBJ2-2, with TRBD2 matching 10 bases. This CDR3 region has 17 residues. V was clipped by 0 bases and J by 4 bases; unmatched bases: 6. Germline-derived CDR1 and CDR2 are SGHNT and YYREEE (reference sequence). CDR3 DNA: TGTGCCAGCAGCTTGGACCTAGCGGGAGCCTCCACCGGGGAGCTGTTTTTT. Its protein is CASSLDLAGASTGELFF.

The J gene is TRBJ2-6, the V gene TRBV6-1; possibly TRBD1 for D (6 bases). Germline CDR1 is MNHNS and CDR2 is SASEGT. This CDR3 comprises 14 residues. The V and J ends lost 6 bases and 4 bases respectively, with 10 bases between them. In DNA form, the CDR3 reads TGTGCCAGCAGACAGGGCGTCGGGGCCAACGTCCTGACTTTC. Its protein product is CASRQGVGANVLTF.

This chain connects TRBV5-4 to TRBJ1-2; 8 positions agree with TRBD1. Germline V CDR1 and CDR2: SGHNT, YYREEE (reference sequence). CDR3 length: 15 residues. J gave up 6 bases and V 3 bases, and 10 bases lay outside the gene matches. The CDR3 sequence: CASSSHFQGANGYTF. The CDR3 DNA is TGTGCCAGCAGCTCACATTTTCAGGGGGCAAATGGCTACACCTTC.

This chain connects TRBV6-1 to TRBJ1-2, with 9 nucleotides matching TRBD1. CDR1 MNHNS and CDR2 SASEGT come from the germline V gene. With V trimmed by 5 bases and J by 0 bases, 4 bases remained unmatched. The CDR3 is 15 residues long. CDR3 nucleotide sequence: TGTGCCAGCAGTCCCCGGGACAGGGCTAACTATGGCTACACCTTC. Translation: CASSPRDRANYGYTF.

V gene TRBV11-3 combines with J gene TRBJ1-6; TRBD1 is a possible D gene (6 bases). This CDR3 contains 16 residues. CDR1 and CDR2 (germline): SGHNT, YENEEA. V was clipped by 1 base and J by 5 bases, with 12 bases between them. This chain's CDR3 is CASSLARAGDNSPLHF. As DNA, the CDR3 is TGTGCCAGCAGCTTAGCTCGGGCAGGGGATAATTCACCCCTCCACTTT.

The table lists this clone with a count of one. The chain carries TRBV6-1 and TRBJ1-5, with 9 bases aligning to TRBD1. CDR3 length: 16 residues. Trimming at V came to 6 bases and at J to 6 bases, leaving 12 bases not matched to a gene. Germline assignment: CDR1 MNHNS and CDR2 SASEGT. CDR3 coding DNA: TGTGCCAGCAGCGAAATAATGGGACAGGGCGGTCAGCCCCAGCATTTT. Amino acid sequence: CASSEIMGQGGQPQHF.

The rearrangement uses TRBV9 and TRBJ2-7, with D hard to call. Germline V CDR1 and CDR2: SGDLS, YYNGEE. Trimming removed 0 bases from V and 0 bases from J, with 10 bases in between. This CDR3 comprises 15 residues. The CDR3 region has the DNA TGTGCCAGCAGCGTAGGAGGTTCCTTCTCCTACGAGCAGTACTTC. Its translation: CASSVGGSFSYEQYF.

The chain combines TRBV19 with TRBJ1-2; TRBD1 aligns across 9 bases. The V gene's germline CDR1 is LNHDA and CDR2 SQIVND (reference sequence). This CDR3 has 13 residues. V lost 3 bases to trimming and J lost 7 bases; unmatched junction nucleotides: 3. The CDR3 protein is CASSMGQGGGYTF. The CDR3 DNA follows: TGTGCCAGTAGTATGGGACAGGGAGGTGGCTACACCTTC.

This chain links TRBV6-6 with TRBJ1-6, with 7 bases fitting TRBD1. Looked up from germline, CDR1 is MNHNY and CDR2 is SVGAGI (reference sequence). The CDR3 consists of 12 residues. V lost 4 bases to trimming and J lost 14 bases; unmatched junction nucleotides: 5. The CDR3 DNA follows: TGTGCCAGCAGTTCGGACAGGAAGACCCTCCACTTT. It yields the protein CASSSDRKTLHF.